The 17 T cell receptor beta chains presented below share a single source sample, sequenced in a study of OX40 agonist ivuxolimab in advanced cancers. The method was immunoSEQ multiplex PCR; TCRdb's version includes in-frame clones alone and lacks a portion of them. The sample records about 15,000 clones, 80% to 90% being singletons. Material: CD4+ or CD8+ T cells sorted from blood, obtained in a trial of the OX40 agonist ivuxolimab. These receptors originate from an adult with an advanced solid tumor such as melanoma, head and neck, liver or kidney cancer.

As DNA, the CDR3 is TGTGCCAGCAGCGTGGACATGGGTAGCACCATATATTTT. Translated: CASSVDMGSTIYF. The genes are TRBV13 and TRBJ1-3; possible D gene TRBD1, 5 bases. CDR1 and CDR2 (germline): PRHDT, FYEKMQ (reference sequence). The CDR3 has 13 residues. Trimming stripped 5 bases from V and 9 bases from J, with 14 bases between.

This clone was detected only a few times. Different DNA sequences within this sample yield the same CDR3. This chain links TRBV7-9 with TRBJ2-3; 12 nucleotides match TRBD2. The trim removed 4 bases at V and 3 bases at J, leaving 2 bases unmatched. Germline loops: CDR1 SEHNR, CDR2 FQNEAQ (reference sequence). This CDR3 has 15 residues. Here the CDR3 reads CASSSGLAGTDTQYF. The DNA of the CDR3 is TGTGCCAGCAGCTCAGGACTAGCGGGAACAGATACGCAGTATTTT. The full variable domain, in which reference TRBV7-9 and TRBJ2-3 provide the parts outside the CDR3, is DTGVSQNPRHKITKRGQNVTFRCDPISEHNRLYWYRQTLGQGPEFLTYFQNEAQLEKSRLLSDRFSAERPKGSFSTLEIQRTEQGDSAMYLCASSSGLAGTDTQYFGPGTRLTVL.

V and J are TRBV27 and TRBJ2-2; weak D call: TRBD1 (5 bases). The CDR3 runs to 13 residues. Germline CDR1 and CDR2: MNHEY and SMNVEV (reference sequence). V lost 4 bases to trimming and J lost 6 bases, with 9 bases between them. The CDR3 sequence: CASSWGAAGELFF. CDR3 DNA: TGTGCCAGCAGTTGGGGCGCAGCCGGGGAGCTGTTTTTT.

This chain uses TRBV2 with TRBJ2-7; 10 bases are a match to TRBD1. Germline V gene data show CDR1 as SNHLY and CDR2 as FYNNEI. The junction had 7 bases not matched to a gene; V was cut back by 7 bases and J by 4 bases. This CDR3 spans 14 amino acids. CDR3 nucleotide sequence: TGTGCCAGCAACCCGGGACAGGGGTTTTACGAGCAGTACTTC. Its translation is CASNPGQGFYEQYF. Full variable domain (outside the CDR3, taken from reference TRBV2 and TRBJ2-7): EPEVTQTPSHQVTQMGQEVILRCVPISNHLYFYWYRQILGQKVEFLVSFYNNEISEKSEIFDDQFSVERPDGSNFTLKIRSTKLEDSAMYFCASNPGQGFYEQYFGPGTRLTVT.

The rearrangement uses TRBV7-2 and TRBJ2-7; tentatively, D is TRBD2 (6 bases). Germline V lookup: CDR1 SGHTA, CDR2 FQGNSA. This CDR3 has 15 residues. The V and J ends lost 4 bases and 2 bases respectively, with 15 bases between them. CDR3 bases: TGTGCCAGCAGCTCGCTGGGAGGTGGGGCCTACGAGCAGTACTTC. This translates into CASSSLGGGAYEQYF.

The V gene is TRBV7-8, the J gene TRBJ2-7; D is unclear. V lost 5 bases to trimming and J lost 3 bases, with 11 bases between them. The CDR3 loop spans 13 amino acids. CDR1 and CDR2 (germline): SGHVS, FQNEAQ. In DNA form, the CDR3 reads TGTGCCAGCAGCCTTAATCCGCTCTACGAGCAGTACTTC. Translating it yields CASSLNPLYEQYF. The full variable domain, rest sourced from reference TRBV7-8 and TRBJ2-7, is GAGVSQSPRYKVAKRGQDVALRCDPISGHVSLFWYQQALGQGPEFLTYFQNEAQLDKSGLPSDRFFAERPEGSVSTLKIQRTQQEDSAVYLCASSLNPLYEQYFGPGTRLTVT.

This clone is a singleton in its sample. The chain combines TRBV4-3 with TRBJ2-3; D is perhaps TRBD1 or TRBD2 (5 bases each). Germline loops: CDR1 LGHNA, CDR2 YSLEER. Trimming took off 1 base at V and 4 bases at J, with 9 bases between the two ends. CDR3 length equals 14 residues. The chain's CDR3 is CASSQAQGADTQYF. CDR3 DNA: TGCGCCAGCAGCCAAGCTCAGGGAGCAGATACGCAGTATTTT.

The chain joins TRBV5-1 to TRBJ1-5; 10 bases are a match to TRBD1. The trim removed 0 bases at V and 7 bases at J, leaving 7 bases unmatched. Germline V gives CDR1 SGHRS, CDR2 YFSETQ. CDR3 length: 16 residues. The CDR3 spells CASSLGDRGLGQPQHF. In DNA, the CDR3 is TGCGCCAGCAGCTTGGGGGACAGGGGTTTGGGGCAGCCCCAGCATTTT.

J is TRBJ2-5 and V is TRBV29-1; the D gene could be TRBD1 or TRBD2 (6 bases each). The CDR3 sequence is 16 residues long. CDR1 and CDR2 from the germline V gene are SQVTM and ANQGSEA. Trimming pared 6 bases from V and 3 bases from J, leaving 23 bases between. CDR3 sequence reads: CSVLGGKYSFEETQYF. CDR3 coding DNA: TGCAGCGTGCTAGGGGGGAAATACTCATTCGAAGAGACCCAGTACTTC.

This clone was seen just once. This chain links TRBV6-5 with TRBJ1-1; maybe TRBD1 (5 bases). The CDR3 is 14 amino acids. V shed 4 bases and J shed 5 bases, with 14 bases lying between them. Germline V gives CDR1 MNHEY, CDR2 SVGAGI. The chain's CDR3 is CASSSGTTGTEAFF. CDR3 in DNA: TGTGCCAGCAGTTCAGGGACGACGGGGACTGAAGCTTTCTTT.

This clone was observed once. The rearrangement links TRBV7-9 to TRBJ2-2; 9 bases line up with TRBD2. The junction had 5 bases not matched to a gene; V was cut back by 5 bases and J by 1 base. CDR1 SEHNR and CDR2 FQNEAQ come from the germline V gene (reference sequence). The CDR3 has 16 residues. CDR3: CASSPRLAENTGELFF. Here the CDR3 DNA reads TGTGCCAGCAGCCCCAGACTAGCGGAGAACACCGGGGAGCTGTTTTTT.

The V and J genes are TRBV25-1 and TRBJ2-5; 9 positions agree with TRBD2. Germline trimming cut 6 bases from V and 5 bases from J; bases unmatched to any gene: 7. The CDR3 consists of 14 residues. Germline lookup yields CDR1 MGHDK and CDR2 SYGVNS. CDR3 DNA: TGTGCCAGCAGGGGACTAGCCTCTTATGAGACCCAGTACTTC. It translates to CASRGLASYETQYF.

The rearrangement uses TRBV19 and TRBJ2-1, with 9 bases fitting TRBD2. The germline V gene encodes CDR1 LNHDA and CDR2 SQIVND (reference sequence). The V segment lost 5 bases and the J segment 0 bases; nucleotides outside the gene matches: 5. CDR3 size: 16 residues. CDR3 coding DNA: TGTGCCAGTAGTTCTAGCGGGGATATCTCCTACAATGAGCAGTTCTTC. Translation gives CASSSSGDISYNEQFF. Supplemented by reference TRBV19 and TRBJ2-1, the full variable domain reads DGGITQSPKYLFRKEGQNVTLSCEQNLNHDAMYWYRQDPGQGLRLIYYSQIVNDFQKGDIAEGYSVSREKKESFPLTVTSAQKNPTAFYLCASSSSGDISYNEQFFGPGTRLTVL.

In DNA, the CDR3 is TGTGCCAGCAGTGAAGTAGGGACAGTATACAATGAGCAGTTCTTC. As protein: CASSEVGTVYNEQFF. This chain links TRBV2 with TRBJ2-1, with 7 positions matching TRBD1. The CDR3 has 15 amino acids. V shed 1 base, J shed 4 bases, and the junction held 4 bases outside the gene matches. Germline CDR1 reads SNHLY; CDR2 reads FYNNEI.

The chain has TRBV7-8 and TRBJ2-1; D is uncertain. Germline CDR1 SGHVS, CDR2 FQNEAQ. The CDR3 sequence is 15 residues long. Trimming stripped 1 base from V and 6 bases from J, with 13 bases between. DNA of the CDR3: TGTGCCAGCAGCTTAGAGTACTCCAGAGGCAATGAGCAGTTCTTC. Translated, it gives CASSLEYSRGNEQFF. The whole variable domain, remainder taken from reference TRBV7-8 and TRBJ2-1, is GAGVSQSPRYKVAKRGQDVALRCDPISGHVSLFWYQQALGQGPEFLTYFQNEAQLDKSGLPSDRFFAERPEGSVSTLKIQRTQQEDSAVYLCASSLEYSRGNEQFFGPGTRLTVL.

The chain combines TRBV4-3 with TRBJ2-2; 7 nucleotides line up with TRBD1. The J segment lost 7 bases and the V segment lost 5 bases, leaving 4 bases of the junction unmatched. This CDR3 contains 13 residues. Germline V gene sequence: CDR1 LGHNA, CDR2 YSLEER. CDR3 nucleotide sequence: TGCGCCAGCAGCGAGGGGGCCGGCGGGGAGCTGTTTTTT. Translating it yields CASSEGAGGELFF.

J is TRBJ2-5 and V is TRBV5-1; D perhaps matches TRBD1 (5 bases). CDR3 length: 15 amino acids. V lost 0 bases and J lost 2, with 11 bases in between. Looked up from germline, CDR1 is SGHRS and CDR2 is YFSETQ. In DNA, the CDR3 is TGCGCCAGCAGCTTGGCCGTCCAGGGTCAAGAGACCCAGTACTTC. Protein product: CASSLAVQGQETQYF.